A single sample is the source of the 29 T cell receptor beta chains below, sequenced in a study of response to subunit inactivated influenza vaccine. One entry per CDR3 protein, called by TCRdb with MiXCR from the RT-PCR reads. Of hundreds of thousands of distinct CDR3 sequences listed, less than 15% are singletons. The sequencing here drew on PBMCs from blood, taken less than 15 days before vaccination. The source is a man in his forties or fifties who received an inactivated influenza vaccine.

This clonotype was detected only a few times. The rearrangement joins TRBV15 to TRBJ1-1; 9 nucleotides align to TRBD1. This CDR3 region has 15 residues. The V and J ends lost 3 bases and 4 bases, in that order; junction bases with no gene match: 6. From germline, CDR1 is LNHNV and CDR2 YYDKDF (reference sequence). CDR3 in amino acids: CATSRGDRAGTEAFF. CDR3 bases: TGTGCCACCAGCAGGGGGGACAGGGCAGGCACTGAAGCTTTCTTT.

Turning to this clonotype: The conserved phenylalanine or tryptophan normally closing the CDR3 is absent here, so this likely arose from a read error. The rearrangement uses TRBV4-3 and TRBJ2-1, with no clear D. This CDR3 region has 15 residues. Trimming cost V 0 bases and J 7 bases, with 13 bases left between them. Per germline, CDR1 LGHNA and CDR2 YSLEER. The CDR3, as DNA: TGCGCCAGCAGCCAAGATCAAGTCTTACCGAATGAGCAGTTCTCC. It specifies CASSQDQVLPNEQFS.

V usage is TRBV5-1 and J usage is TRBJ2-1, with D unclear. This CDR3 has 14 amino acids. The germline gives CDR1 SGHRS, CDR2 YFSETQ. With 0 bases removed from V and 7 bases from J, the gap between germline ends came to 11 bases. For the CDR3, the DNA is TGCGCCAGCAGCTTGGACCGGGTAGAGAATGAGCAGTTCTTC. This codes for CASSLDRVENEQFF.

This clonotype has at least ten counts. The CDR3 protein is CASSLIWYEQYF. The CDR3 DNA is TGTGCCAGCAGCTTAATTTGGTACGAGCAGTACTTC. The genes are TRBV11-2 and TRBJ2-7; D gene unclear. Trimming cost V 2 bases and J 4 bases, with 6 bases left between them. Germline lookup yields CDR1 SGHAT and CDR2 FQNNGV. CDR3 length equals 12 residues.

This clonotype showed up just a few times. The chain carries TRBV27 and TRBJ1-2, with 11 nucleotides matching TRBD1. Germline CDR1 and CDR2: MNHEY and SMNVEV (reference sequence). V dropped 6 bases and J dropped 4; count of bases not matched to a gene: 4. The CDR3 totals 14 residues. Here the CDR3 DNA reads TGTGCCAGCAGGATGGGACAGGGGGGCTATGGCTACACCTTC. As protein: CASRMGQGGYGYTF.

The chain couples TRBV15 to TRBJ2-5; D remains unclear. V was trimmed by 6 bases and J by 5 bases, leaving 10 bases between them. Germline V CDR1 and CDR2: LNHNV, YYDKDF (reference sequence). The CDR3 runs to 12 residues. The DNA of the CDR3 is TGTGCCACCAGTGTCGGAGATGAGACCCAGTACTTC. The encoded protein is CATSVGDETQYF.

This clonotype was seen a single time. The V gene is TRBV12-3 or TRBV12-4, the J gene TRBJ2-7, with D hard to call. This CDR3 has 15 residues. V lost 4 bases and J 2 bases, leaving 15 bases between the germline ends. The CDR3 loop is CASSSPDKGTYEQYF. The CDR3, as DNA: TGTGCCAGCAGTTCCCCTGACAAGGGTACCTACGAGCAGTACTTC.

V gene TRBV9 combines with J gene TRBJ2-1; 7 positions match TRBD2. This CDR3 comprises 16 residues. J gave up 7 bases and V 1 base, and 11 bases lay outside the gene matches. CDR1 SGDLS and CDR2 YYNGEE come from the germline V gene. For the CDR3, the DNA is TGTGCCAGCAGCGTATTGGAGGGAGGGCCTATGAATGAGCAGTTCTTC. Its protein product is CASSVLEGGPMNEQFF.

This chain links TRBV20-1 with TRBJ2-7, with TRBD2 matching over 10 bases. The V and J ends lost 0 bases and 0 bases, in that order; junction bases with no gene match: 5. Germline CDR1 DFQATT, CDR2 SNEGSKA (reference sequence). The CDR3 has 16 residues. In nucleotides, the CDR3 is TGCAGTGCTAGAGATTTGACTAGCGGGTTCTCCTACGAGCAGTACTTC. Amino acids: CSARDLTSGFSYEQYF.

The chain uses TRBV21-1 and TRBJ2-7; TRBD1, the table's D call, was not compared with the DNA. TRBV21-1 is listed as a pseudogene. The CDR3 has 15 amino acids. The CDR3 here is CDSVRGMGGRNEQYF. The CDR3 bases are TGTGACTCCGTCCGGGGAATGGGGGGGCGAAACGAGCAGTACTTC.

This clonotype was detected ten times or more. The chain has TRBV12-3 or TRBV12-4 and TRBJ2-7, with D perhaps matching TRBD2 (6 bases). The CDR3 contains 13 residues. V dropped 8 bases and J dropped 4 bases, with 15 bases sitting between them. The CDR3 here is CASSGLESYEQYF. The CDR3 DNA reads TGTGCCAGCTCGGGACTGGAGAGTTACGAGCAGTACTTC.

This clonotype was seen a handful of times. J is TRBJ1-6 and V is TRBV4-3; 9 bases align to TRBD1. The V and J ends lost 3 bases and 8 bases, in that order; junction bases with no gene match: 5. This CDR3 is built from 15 residues. The germline V gene encodes CDR1 LGHNA and CDR2 YSLEER. CDR3 DNA sequence: TGCGCCAGCAGCCAGGACAGGGGCATATATTCACCCCTCCACTTT. Translation gives CASSQDRGIYSPLHF.

The chain uses TRBV20-1 and TRBJ1-2; TRBD1 is a possible D gene (6 bases). V was trimmed by 5 bases and J by 2 bases, leaving 12 bases between them. Germline V gives CDR1 DFQATT, CDR2 SNEGSKA (reference sequence). This CDR3 has 13 amino acids. The CDR3 is CSAEKGGNYGYTF. CDR3 DNA: TGCAGTGCTGAGAAGGGGGGGAACTATGGCTACACCTTC.

This clonotype was counted between two and nine times. The CDR3 sequence is CASSYGGGLAVASYNEQFF. The CDR3 nucleotides are TGTGCCAGCAGTTACGGGGGGGGACTAGCGGTCGCCTCCTACAATGAGCAGTTCTTC. This rearrangement joins TRBV6-5 to TRBJ2-1; 11 bases align to TRBD2. Germline V CDR1 and CDR2: MNHEY, SVGAGI. Trimming removed 2 bases from V and 0 bases from J; junction bases left unmatched: 9. The CDR3 contains 19 residues.

This clonotype occurred a few times. This rearrangement joins TRBV10-3 to TRBJ2-5, with D perhaps TRBD2 (5 bases). The CDR3 runs to 13 residues. The V end lost 4 bases, the J end lost 4 bases, and 10 bases lay between the germline ends. Looked up from germline, CDR1 is ENHRY and CDR2 is SYGVKD. This chain's CDR3 is CAISAGRGETQYF. The CDR3 DNA is TGTGCCATCAGTGCCGGACGGGGAGAGACCCAGTACTTC.

This clonotype was picked up a small number of times. The chain uses TRBV11-2 and TRBJ2-5; 10 bases align to TRBD2. There are 15 residues in the CDR3. Germline V gene lookup returns CDR1 SGHAT and CDR2 FQNNGV. Trimming cost V 2 bases and J 5 bases; bases outside gene matches: 5. In DNA, the CDR3 is TGTGCCAGCAGCTTATTCCTAGCGGGAGAGGAGACCCAGTACTTC. It yields the protein CASSLFLAGEETQYF.

There are a few counts of this clonotype. The chain is built from TRBV7-2 and TRBJ1-2, with D unresolved. Germline CDR1 is SGHTA and CDR2 is FQGNSA. Deletions cut 5 bases from V and 4 bases from J, with 17 bases between. The CDR3 covers 15 residues. This chain's CDR3 is CASSPDLGSPYGYTF. CDR3 nucleotide sequence: TGTGCCAGCAGCCCCGATCTCGGCTCGCCCTATGGCTACACCTTC.

CDR3 nucleotides: TGTGCCAGCATTGATTATTTGGGACAGGGTGATGGTTCACCCCTCCACTTT. This encodes CASIDYLGQGDGSPLHF. The chain links TRBV28 to TRBJ1-6, with 9 bases aligning to TRBD1. This CDR3 contains 17 residues. V was clipped by 7 bases and J by 9 bases; unmatched bases: 16. CDR1 is MDHEN, CDR2 SYDVKM, per germline. Variable domain in full (rest from reference TRBV28 and TRBJ1-6): DVKVTQSSRYLVKRTGEKVFLECVQDMDHENMFWYRQDPGLGLRLIYFSYDVKMKEKGDIPEGYSVSREKKERFSLILESASTNQTSMYLCASIDYLGQGDGSPLHFGNGTRLTVT.

This clonotype was observed a few times. The chain joins TRBV6-2 or TRBV6-3 to TRBJ2-7, with 7 bases identical to TRBD1. The CDR3 runs 15 residues. The germline CDR1 and CDR2 sequences are MNHEY and SVGEGT. With 1 base clipped from V and 3 bases from J, the junction kept 6 bases outside the gene matches. The CDR3 here is CASSYLTGNLYEQYF. In nucleotides, the CDR3 is TGTGCCAGCAGTTACTTGACAGGGAACCTCTACGAGCAGTACTTC.

Many counts were recorded for this clonotype. This chain uses TRBV5-6 with TRBJ1-4; D is unresolved. The length of the CDR3 is 13 residues. CDR1 is SGHDT and CDR2 is YYEEEE in the germline V gene. V was trimmed by 4 bases and J by 4 bases, leaving 8 bases between them. The CDR3 here is CASSHRDNEKLFF. CDR3 DNA sequence: TGTGCCAGCAGCCATCGGGATAATGAAAAACTGTTTTTT.

V gene TRBV7-2 combines with J gene TRBJ2-5, with 7 nucleotides matching TRBD1. The V segment lost 9 bases and the J segment 2 bases; nucleotides outside the gene matches: 9. The germline V gene has CDR1 SGHTA and CDR2 FQGNSA. The CDR3 has 14 residues. For the CDR3, the DNA is TGTGCCAGTAAATCCGGGACAGCACAAGAGACCCAGTACTTC. Protein sequence: CASKSGTAQETQYF.

The chain couples TRBV6-2 or TRBV6-3 to TRBJ2-3; 11 bases fit TRBD2. CDR3 length equals 17 residues. Germline values: CDR1 MNHEY, CDR2 SVGEGT. Losses at the gene ends were 5 bases for V and 6 bases for J; bases not matched to a gene: 13. CDR3 in amino acids: CASSPTTSGGVEDTQYF. CDR3 DNA: TGTGCCAGCAGTCCCACCACTAGCGGGGGAGTTGAGGATACGCAGTATTTT.

In regard to this clonotype: At one end, the junction sequence differs from germline, possibly due to a read error. J is TRBJ2-7 and V is TRBV20-1; weak D call: TRBD2 (5 bases). The CDR3 is 15 residues long. Germline V lookup: CDR1 DFQATT, CDR2 SNEGSKA (reference sequence). The CDR3 sequence: CCARDIGGPRDEQYF. The CDR3 DNA follows: TGCTGTGCTAGAGATATAGGCGGGCCACGCGACGAGCAGTACTTC.

The chain is built from TRBV9 and TRBJ1-5; D call uncertain. Per germline, CDR1 SGDLS and CDR2 YYNGEE. Trimming took off 0 bases at V and 2 bases at J, with 6 bases between the two ends. There are 14 residues in the CDR3. CDR3 region: CASSVGPGNQPQHF. As DNA, the CDR3 is TGTGCCAGCAGCGTAGGGCCCGGCAATCAGCCCCAGCATTTT. Variable domain in full (rest from reference TRBV9 and TRBJ1-5): DSGVTQTPKHLITATGQRVTLRCSPRSGDLSVYWYQQSLDQGLQFLIQYYNGEERAKGNILERFSAQQFPDLHSELNLSSLELGDSALYFCASSVGPGNQPQHFGDGTRLSIL.

This clonotype was counted at least ten times. The chain employs TRBV4-2 and TRBJ2-5; possibly TRBD2 for D (7 bases). Trimming left V 0 bases short and J 5 bases short, with 10 bases between. This CDR3 contains 14 residues. Germline V gene data show CDR1 as LGHNA and CDR2 as YNFKEQ. CDR3 bases: TGTGCCAGCAGCCAAGATCGGGGGGCCGAGACCCAGTACTTC. As protein: CASSQDRGAETQYF.

This clonotype was counted a few times. This sequence joins TRBV29-1 and TRBJ2-1, with 10 bases that match TRBD2. This CDR3 contains 15 residues. Per the germline V gene, CDR1 is SQVTM and CDR2 is ANQGSEA. Unmatched junction bases numbered 4, after V lost 1 base and J lost 4 bases. The CDR3 loop is CSVEVWTSGYNEQFF. In DNA, the CDR3 is TGCAGCGTTGAAGTGTGGACTAGCGGATACAATGAGCAGTTCTTC.

The chain recombines TRBV5-1 with TRBJ2-5; D may match TRBD1 or TRBD2 (5 bases each). The CDR3 covers 15 residues. Germline loops: CDR1 SGHRS, CDR2 YFSETQ. V was clipped by 1 base and J by 4 bases, with 14 bases between them. The CDR3 coding sequence is TGCGCCAGCAGCTTGACAATGGGACCGGGAGAGACCCAGTACTTC. It encodes CASSLTMGPGETQYF.

This clonotype has a count of ten or more. This chain joins TRBV2 and TRBJ2-3; 11 positions match TRBD2. Unmatched junction bases numbered 5, after V lost 7 bases and J lost 5 bases. The CDR3 runs to 14 residues. Germline CDR1 and CDR2: SNHLY and FYNNEI. In nucleotides, the CDR3 is TGTGCCAGCATAGGGACTAGCGGAATAGATACGCAGTATTTT. As protein: CASIGTSGIDTQYF.

This clonotype was observed many times. CDR3 protein: CSARGSGGAYNEQFF. CDR3 DNA: TGCAGTGCTAGAGGGAGCGGGGGGGCGTACAATGAGCAGTTCTTC. The chain couples TRBV20-1 to TRBJ2-1; 10 nucleotides align to TRBD2. This CDR3 is built from 15 residues. Looked up from germline, CDR1 is DFQATT and CDR2 is SNEGSKA (reference sequence). After removal of 1 base from V and 4 bases from J, the junction contained 4 bases not matched to a gene.